This T cell receptor beta chain appears in the sequencing data of a study of T cells in Graves' hyperthyroidism and ophthalmopathy. With 0 bases removed from V and 13 bases from J, the gap between germline ends came to 16 bases. In germline, CDR1 is SGDLS, CDR2 YYNGEE. The CDR3 is made up of 13 amino acids. Using RNA transcripts as the source, TCR beta CDR3 regions were amplified. The HTBI primer set served for first-round RT-PCR of the TCR CDR3. TCRdb reprocessed the multiplex PCR reads with MiXCR, giving one entry per CDR3 protein. The table includes roughly 800,000 distinct CDR3 sequences, over 35% detected once. This clonotype was counted a few times.

This rearrangement joins TRBV9 to TRBJ1-2, with D possibly matching TRBD1 (5 bases). Sequencing input: blood. The TCR originated in a man younger than 30 with Graves' hyperthyroidism. CDR3 sequence reads: CASSVGVGQSSTF. CDR3 nucleotide sequence: TGTGCCAGCAGCGTAGGAGTGGGGCAGTCCTCCACCTTC.